The 19 T cell receptor beta chains below were found in one sample sequenced in a study of CXCR3-negative and CXCR3-positive naive CD8 T cells. Study-level results: Greater hydrophobicity was found in TRB CDR3s of CXCR3-positive naive cells than of CXCR3-negative naive cells.

For these receptors, no antigen is known. All TRB cDNA libraries came from 5' RACE performed with UMI labels. TCRdb reanalyzed the 5' RACE reads and collapses them to one entry per CDR3 protein, without DNA. The sample has roughly 130,000 distinct CDR3 sequences. Source material: naive CXCR3+ CD8+ T cells from blood. Subset meaning: CD45RO-CCR7+CD27+CD95- naive CD8+ T cells expressing CXCR3 (TNR3+). The source of these receptors is a human donor in good health. Some clones in this sample may be carry-over from other donors' samples.

The J gene is TRBJ2-7, the V gene TRBV7-2; TCRdb gives TRBD2 as the D gene, but with no DNA this cannot be confirmed. CDR1 is SGHTA, CDR2 FQGNSA, per germline. The CDR3 is 15 residues long. The CDR3 reads CASIPAGTGSYEQYF.

The chain couples TRBV5-1 to TRBJ2-3; with no DNA, the TCRdb D assignment of TRBD2 cannot be verified. Per germline, CDR1 SGHRS and CDR2 YFSETQ. The CDR3 is 18 residues long. CDR3 in amino acids: CASRHETSGTDSTDTQYF.

The gene calls are TRBV27 and TRBJ2-2. This CDR3 comprises 12 residues. Germline CDR1 reads MNHEY; CDR2 reads SMNVEV (reference sequence). The chain's CDR3 is CASSFSGGELFF.

V usage is TRBV29-1 and J usage is TRBJ2-5; the TRBD1 assignment by TCRdb is unverifiable without DNA. Germline CDR1 reads SQVTM; CDR2 reads ANQGSEA. The CDR3 spans 12 residues. CDR3 sequence: CSVGQGGETQYF.

J is TRBJ1-1 and V is TRBV14. The CDR3 totals 13 residues. Looked up from germline, CDR1 is SGHDN and CDR2 is FVKESK. This CDR3 reads CASRRRQGTEAFF.

The chain employs TRBV5-6 and TRBJ2-1; without DNA, the TCRdb call of TRBD1 cannot be checked. There are 12 residues in the CDR3. Germline V CDR1 and CDR2: SGHDT, YYEEEE. CDR3 loop: CASSSQGGEQFF.

CDR3 region: CASSLVADIRGYTF. The chain uses TRBV5-6 and TRBJ1-2. Germline V gene lookup returns CDR1 SGHDT and CDR2 YYEEEE. This CDR3 contains 14 residues.

The chain couples TRBV7-9 to TRBJ2-3; lacking DNA, the TRBD1 call made by TCRdb goes unchecked. The CDR3 is 18 residues long. The V gene's germline CDR1 is SEHNR and CDR2 FQNEAQ (reference sequence). The CDR3 loop is CASSPRRVDQTEADTQYF.

The chain couples TRBV5-1 to TRBJ2-1. Germline-derived CDR1 and CDR2 are SGHRS and YFSETQ. The CDR3 is 14 residues long. The CDR3 sequence is CASSLEGFYNEQFF.

The chain is built from TRBV12-3 or TRBV12-4 and TRBJ2-1; TCRdb selects TRBD1, and the lack of DNA leaves this call unchecked. This CDR3 contains 14 residues. The CDR3 sequence is CAIPGGAAYNEQFF.

The CDR3 reads CSARPRLPGRSYEQYF. The chain recombines TRBV20-1 with TRBJ2-7; the TCRdb call, TRBD1, lacks DNA for checking. Germline CDR1 and CDR2: DFQATT and SNEGSKA (reference sequence). The CDR3 sequence is 16 residues long.

This chain links TRBV20-1 with TRBJ2-3; absent DNA, TCRdb's TRBD2 call cannot be checked. The CDR3 length is 15 residues. Germline loops: CDR1 DFQATT, CDR2 SNEGSKA (reference sequence). CDR3 residues: CSARTSGGWADTQYF.

This sequence joins TRBV6-4 and TRBJ2-1; the TCRdb D gene call, TRBD2, has no DNA to confirm it. CDR3 size: 14 residues. Germline V CDR1 and CDR2: MRHNA, SNTAGT. The CDR3 spells CASSEIGGGHEQFF.

J is TRBJ2-2 and V is TRBV20-1; lacking DNA, the TRBD2 call made by TCRdb goes unchecked. Germline values: CDR1 DFQATT, CDR2 SNEGSKA (reference sequence). The CDR3 has 14 amino acids. The CDR3: CSATSGANTGELFF.

This chain uses TRBV4-1 with TRBJ2-3. Germline values: CDR1 MGHRA, CDR2 YSYEKL. The CDR3 has 17 residues. CDR3 sequence: CASSQDSASVSTDTQYF.

The chain recombines TRBV10-3 with TRBJ1-6. The CDR3 loop spans 16 amino acids. Germline V lookup: CDR1 ENHRY, CDR2 SYGVKD. CDR3 residues: CAISESSTFYNSPLHF.

This chain uses TRBV6-6 with TRBJ2-3; the D gene TCRdb calls, TRBD1, cannot be checked with no DNA. Germline V gene sequence: CDR1 MNHNY, CDR2 SVGAGI (reference sequence). CDR3 length equals 15 residues. This CDR3 reads CASEPGRLGGDTQYF.

The chain carries TRBV7-9 and TRBJ1-5; the D gene TCRdb calls, TRBD1, cannot be checked with no DNA. CDR3 size: 15 residues. From germline, CDR1 is SEHNR and CDR2 FQNEAQ (reference sequence). The CDR3 loop is CASSLGQGYDQPQHF.

The V gene is TRBV28, the J gene TRBJ2-1; TCRdb indicates TRBD1, and absent DNA this call remains unverified. From germline, CDR1 is MDHEN and CDR2 SYDVKM. This CDR3 has 13 residues. CDR3 protein: CASRSDREDEQFF.